This TCR beta chain was documented in a study of OX40 agonist ivuxolimab in advanced cancers. Findings and limits, study-wide: Also showing low normalized T-cell clonal expansion were some of the nonresponders.

Concerning this clone itself: The antigen remains undetermined.

V was shortened by 0 bases and J by 0 bases, with 9 bases between the two germline ends. Germline CDR1 is SGHRS and CDR2 is YFSETQ. CDR3 size: 15 residues. Only in-frame clones appear in the TCRdb table, and some are missing; sequencing was by immunoSEQ multiplex PCR. This sample has tens of thousands of clones, with 70% to 85% found just once. The sequence was collected from an adult with an advanced solid tumor such as melanoma, head and neck, liver or kidney cancer. The chain employs TRBV5-1 and TRBJ2-5, with TRBD2 as a possible D gene (7 bases). This specimen consisted of CD4+ or CD8+ T cells sorted from blood, obtained in a trial of the OX40 agonist ivuxolimab. The CDR3 nucleotides are TGCGCCAGCAGCTTGGGCGGGGGCAACCAAGAGACCCAGTACTTC. Protein: CASSLGGGNQETQYF.